The clone carrying this T cell receptor (beta chain) has just one count. Original processing methods: Amplification of reference gene primers provided the estimated nucleated cell counts. Sequencing used immunoSEQ multiplex PCR; TCRdb keeps in-frame clones, though not all of them. The DNA was the basis for D and trimming; V, J and clone size are from that table. The data show 150,000 to 200,000 clones, around 81% seen once. The data derive from a study of blood T cell repertoires in COVID-19. At the level of the study: Specimens from acute and convalescent COVID-19 originated in the United States, Italy and Spain. The cDNA or gDNA used as material had been derived from T cells, B-cell-depleted T cells, or PBMCs.

Deletions cut 2 bases from V and 1 base from J, with 13 bases between. This CDR3 spans 15 amino acids. The germline CDR1 and CDR2 sequences are SGHNT and YYREEE (reference sequence). Source material: peripheral blood. This rearrangement joins TRBV5-4 to TRBJ2-7; possibly TRBD2 for D (5 bases). The TCR originated in a man aged 60 to 69 with active or convalescent COVID-19. The CDR3 reads CASSLGLRGSYEQYF. The CDR3 nucleotides are TGTGCCAGCAGCTTAGGGTTACGGGGTTCCTACGAGCAGTACTTC.